These 10 T cell receptor beta chains were all obtained from the same sample, sequenced in a study of shared clonotypes between healthy human individuals (dated by TCRdb to the early 2020s). CD8 naive samples were CD45RO-negative cells positively selected for CCR7, giving a CD45RA+CCR7+ population that excluded TemRA cells. The library was built by means of the immunoSEQ multiplex PCR assay. TCRdb retrieved this table from immuneACCESS and kept in-frame rearrangements only. Not all clones are present; in checked studies, unresolved V genes account for under half, and no reason is known for the remainder. This sample is represented by about 580,000 clones; roughly 98% of them were singletons. The ten largest clones add up to 0.3% of the sample. Sequencing used naive CD8+ T cells sorted from blood. Read against the paper, the sample's cell subset or site label means: CD45RA+CCR7+. These receptors all come from a man aged 25-40 years in good health.

This chain's CDR3 is CASSPGLALYEQYF. CDR3 DNA: TGTGCCAGCAGCCCCGGACTAGCCCTTTACGAGCAGTACTTC. The chain uses TRBV6-5 and TRBJ2-7; 8 bases align to TRBD2. Germline loops: CDR1 MNHEY, CDR2 SVGAGI. The CDR3 runs to 14 residues. V lost 6 bases to trimming and J lost 4 bases; unmatched junction nucleotides: 8.

This chain uses TRBV29-1 with TRBJ2-4, with D tentatively TRBD2 (5 bases). The CDR3 totals 12 residues. V lost 8 bases to trimming and J lost 5 bases, with 13 bases between them. Germline CDR1 SQVTM, CDR2 ANQGSEA. DNA of the CDR3: TGCAGCTGCCTCGAGAGGGAAAACATTCAGTACTTC. This translates into CSCLERENIQYF.

With respect to this clone: This CDR3 is also generated by other DNA sequences in the sample. The chain combines TRBV6-5 with TRBJ2-1, with a tentative D call TRBD2 (6 bases). The CDR3 covers 14 residues. Germline V gene lookup returns CDR1 MNHEY and CDR2 SVGAGI. The V end lost 5 bases, the J end lost 0 bases, and 8 bases lay between the germline ends. The CDR3 DNA reads as TGTGCCAGCAGTCTCGGGGGCTCCTACAATGAGCAGTTCTTC. The encoded protein is CASSLGGSYNEQFF.

V usage is TRBV28 and J usage is TRBJ2-1, with TRBD2 matching 8 bases. CDR1 MDHEN and CDR2 SYDVKM come from the germline V gene. CDR3 size: 16 residues. V lost 6 bases to trimming and J lost 8 bases; unmatched junction nucleotides: 15. The chain's CDR3 is CASRGSSWSGSDEQFF. The CDR3 nucleotides are TGTGCCAGCAGGGGAAGCTCTTGGAGCGGGAGTGATGAGCAGTTCTTC. The complete variable domain, with remaining parts taken from reference TRBV28 and TRBJ2-1, reads DVKVTQSSRYLVKRTGEKVFLECVQDMDHENMFWYRQDPGLGLRLIYFSYDVKMKEKGDIPEGYSVSREKKERFSLILESASTNQTSMYLCASRGSSWSGSDEQFFGPGTRLTVL.

The V and J genes are TRBV9 and TRBJ2-1; D is uncertain. The CDR3 consists of 14 residues. V was shortened by 4 bases and J by 2 bases, with 10 bases between the two germline ends. Germline V lookup: CDR1 SGDLS, CDR2 YYNGEE. The CDR3 is CASSPSWAYNEQFF. The CDR3 DNA is TGTGCCAGCAGCCCATCATGGGCCTACAATGAGCAGTTCTTC.

The chain couples TRBV5-6 to TRBJ2-1; D gene unclear. The V end was cut by 4 bases, the J end by 2 bases, with 16 bases between. The CDR3 has 16 residues. Germline CDR1 is SGHDT and CDR2 is YYEEEE. CDR3 DNA sequence: TGTGCCAGCAGCCAGACCTCTTCAGCACCCTACAATGAGCAGTTCTTC. Translation: CASSQTSSAPYNEQFF. Based on the CDR3 plus reference TRBV5-6 and TRBJ2-1, the full variable domain is DAGVTQSPTHLIKTRGQQVTLRCSPKSGHDTVSWYQQALGQGPQFIFQYYEEEERQRGNFPDRFSGHQFPNYSSELNVNALLLGDSALYLCASSQTSSAPYNEQFFGPGTRLTVL.

The rearrangement uses TRBV6-5 and TRBJ1-2; D is unresolved. CDR1 and CDR2 (germline): MNHEY, SVGAGI. V shed 3 bases and J shed 4 bases, with 15 bases lying between them. The CDR3 contains 15 residues. The CDR3 DNA reads as TGTGCCAGCAGTTATGACGGGTTTCCGCTCTATGGCTACACCTTC. Translated, it gives CASSYDGFPLYGYTF.

The chain recombines TRBV19 with TRBJ2-5; maybe TRBD1 (6 bases). This CDR3 contains 14 residues. Trimming stripped 4 bases from V and 0 bases from J, with 9 bases between. From germline, CDR1 is LNHDA and CDR2 SQIVND (reference sequence). CDR3 DNA: TGTGCCAGTAGTAAAAGGGACAACCAAGAGACCCAGTACTTC. Its translation is CASSKRDNQETQYF. The full variable domain, completed using reference TRBV19 and TRBJ2-5, is DGGITQSPKYLFRKEGQNVTLSCEQNLNHDAMYWYRQDPGQGLRLIYYSQIVNDFQKGDIAEGYSVSREKKESFPLTVTSAQKNPTAFYLCASSKRDNQETQYFGPGTRLLVL.

V gene TRBV29-1 combines with J gene TRBJ2-1; D unclear. V was shortened by 4 bases and J by 7 bases, with 8 bases between the two germline ends. Germline V gene lookup returns CDR1 SQVTM and CDR2 ANQGSEA. The CDR3 consists of 11 residues. In DNA, the CDR3 is TGCAGCGTTGTCGCGGAGAATGAGCAGTTCTTC. Its protein product is CSVVAENEQFF.

The chain links TRBV29-1 to TRBJ2-1; D unclear. The CDR3 has 12 residues. Trimming took 6 bases from V and 2 from J, leaving 8 bases between them. CDR1 SQVTM and CDR2 ANQGSEA come from the germline V gene. This CDR3 reads CSVGTPYNEQFF. In nucleotides, the CDR3 is TGCAGCGTCGGAACCCCCTACAATGAGCAGTTCTTC.